This T cell receptor (beta chain) came from a study of T cell repertoires in cytomegalovirus infection. Across the whole study: Signatures in public TCR beta sequences pointed to both CMV infection and matching HLA type.

In this sample, this clonotype turned up many times. The antigen is not known. Notes on the study in general: Ex vivo, HLA-C-restricted CMV-specific TCR beta clonotypes prevailed over the rest of the response. Cumulative frequency of public TCR beta families picked out carriers of CMV plus the relevant HLA.

TCRdb re-called the reads through MiXCR, storing one row per CDR3 protein. The profile shows fewer than 550,000 distinct CDR3 sequences, approximately 10% of them singletons. This TCR was sampled from a human donor in good health (CMV status not recorded). Some clones in this sample may be carry-over from other donors' samples. The sample consisted of PBMCs.

The chain's CDR3 is CASSLVTGLGSGELFF. The CDR3 DNA is TGTGCCAGCAGCTTAGTGACCGGACTAGGTTCCGGGGAGCTGTTTTTT. V is TRBV7-2 and J is TRBJ2-2; TRBD2 aligns across 7 bases. The germline V gene has CDR1 SGHTA and CDR2 FQGNSA. This CDR3 is built from 16 residues. V gave up 1 base and J gave up 6 bases; unmatched junction bases: 8. Combining the CDR3 with reference TRBV7-2 and TRBJ2-2 gives the whole variable domain GAGVSQSPSNKVTEKGKDVELRCDPISGHTALYWYRQSLGQGLEFLIYFQGNSAPDKSGLPSDRFSAERTGGSVSTLTIQRTQQEDSAVYLCASSLVTGLGSGELFFGEGSRLTVL.